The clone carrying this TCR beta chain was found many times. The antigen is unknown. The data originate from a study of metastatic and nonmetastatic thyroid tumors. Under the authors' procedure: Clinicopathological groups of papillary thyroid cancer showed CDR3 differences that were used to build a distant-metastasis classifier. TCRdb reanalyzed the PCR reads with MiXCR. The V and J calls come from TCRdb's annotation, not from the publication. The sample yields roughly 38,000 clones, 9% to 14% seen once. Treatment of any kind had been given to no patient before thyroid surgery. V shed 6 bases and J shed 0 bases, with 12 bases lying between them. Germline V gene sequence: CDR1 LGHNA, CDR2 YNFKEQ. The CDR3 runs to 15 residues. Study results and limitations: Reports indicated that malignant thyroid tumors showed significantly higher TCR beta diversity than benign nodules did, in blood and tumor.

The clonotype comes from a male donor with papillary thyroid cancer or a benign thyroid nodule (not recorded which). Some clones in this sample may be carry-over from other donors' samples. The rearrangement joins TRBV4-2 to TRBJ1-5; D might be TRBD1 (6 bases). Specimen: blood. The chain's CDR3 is CASRVDSYSNQPQHF. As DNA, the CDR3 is TGTGCCAGCAGAGTGGACAGCTATAGCAATCAGCCCCAGCATTTT.